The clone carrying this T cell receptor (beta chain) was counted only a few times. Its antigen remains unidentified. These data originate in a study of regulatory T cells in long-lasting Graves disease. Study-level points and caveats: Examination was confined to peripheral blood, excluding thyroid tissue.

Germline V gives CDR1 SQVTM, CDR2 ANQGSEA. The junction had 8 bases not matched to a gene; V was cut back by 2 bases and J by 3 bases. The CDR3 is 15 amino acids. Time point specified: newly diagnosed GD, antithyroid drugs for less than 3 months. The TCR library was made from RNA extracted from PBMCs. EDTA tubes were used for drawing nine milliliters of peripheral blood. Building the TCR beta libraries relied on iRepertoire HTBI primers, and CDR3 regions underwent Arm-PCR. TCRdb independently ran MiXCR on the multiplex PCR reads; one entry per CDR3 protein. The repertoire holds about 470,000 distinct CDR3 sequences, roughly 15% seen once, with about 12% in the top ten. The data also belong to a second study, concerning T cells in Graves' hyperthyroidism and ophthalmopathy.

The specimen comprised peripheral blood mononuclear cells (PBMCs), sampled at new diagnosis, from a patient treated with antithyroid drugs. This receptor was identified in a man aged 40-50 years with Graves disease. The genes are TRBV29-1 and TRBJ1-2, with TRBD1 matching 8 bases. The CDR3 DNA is TGCAGCGTTGAACACCGGGACAGGAAGGACTATGGCTACACCTTC. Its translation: CSVEHRDRKDYGYTF.